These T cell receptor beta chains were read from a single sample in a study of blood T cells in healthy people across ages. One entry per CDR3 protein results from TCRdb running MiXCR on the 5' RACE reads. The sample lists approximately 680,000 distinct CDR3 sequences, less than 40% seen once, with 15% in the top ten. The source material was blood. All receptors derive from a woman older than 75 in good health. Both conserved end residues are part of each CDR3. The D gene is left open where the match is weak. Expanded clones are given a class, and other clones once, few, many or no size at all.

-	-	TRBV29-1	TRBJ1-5	TGCAGCGTTGAAGTGGGGGGTAGATCGGATCAGCCCCAGCATTTT	CSVEVGGRSDQPQHF
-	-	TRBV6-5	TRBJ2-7	TGTGCCAGCAGTTACTACTCCGGACCCTACGAGCAGTACTTC	CASSYYSGPYEQYF
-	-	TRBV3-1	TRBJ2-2	TGTGCCAGCAGCCAAGATCTCCGGGGCGGGGAGCTGTTTTTT	CASSQDLRGGELFF
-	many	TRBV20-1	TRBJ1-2	TGCAGTGCTAACAGGGTAGGGGATGGCTACACCTTC	CSANRVGDGYTF
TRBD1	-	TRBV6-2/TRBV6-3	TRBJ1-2	TGTGCCAGCAGACCTACAGGGGGCTATGACTACACCTTC	CASRPTGGYDYTF
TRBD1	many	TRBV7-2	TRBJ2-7	TGTGCCAGCAGCTTAGGCGACAGGGGGGGCTACGAGCAGTACTTC	CASSLGDRGGYEQYF
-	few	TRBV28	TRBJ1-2	TGTGCCAGCAGTTTAAACCCCTTCCGACTGGGGTCGAACGGCTACACCTTC	CASSLNPFRLGSNGYTF
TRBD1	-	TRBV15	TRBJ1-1	TGTGCCACCAGCAGAGACAGGACAGGGGGGACTGAAGCTTTCTTT	CATSRDRTGGTEAFF
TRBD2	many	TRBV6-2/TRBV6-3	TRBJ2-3	TGTGCCAGCAGTCTTAGCGGGGGGCCCTCCACAGGTACGCAGTATTTT	CASSLSGGPSTGTQYF
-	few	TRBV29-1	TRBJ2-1	TGCAGCTCGAGGCTCCCCGCGTTCTTC	CSSRLPAFF
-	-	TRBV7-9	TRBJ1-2	TGTGCCAGCAGCTTAGTGGGTCTTAGGAATGGCTACACCTTC	CASSLVGLRNGYTF
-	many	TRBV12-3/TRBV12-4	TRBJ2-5	TGTGCCAGCAGTAACTTCAGGGGGGGCCAGGAGACCCAGTACTTC	CASSNFRGGQETQYF
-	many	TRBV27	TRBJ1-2	TGTGCCAGCAGTCCCCGGACTGGAGAAGGTTATGGCTACACCTTC	CASSPRTGEGYGYTF
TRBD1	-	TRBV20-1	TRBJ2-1	TGCAGTGTCAAACAGGGGGCTGGTGCCAATGAGCAGTTCTTC	CSVKQGAGANEQFF
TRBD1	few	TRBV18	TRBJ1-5	TGTGCCAGCTCACCACGTGGGACAGGGGACCAGCCCCAGCATTTT	CASSPRGTGDQPQHF
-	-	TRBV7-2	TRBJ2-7	TGTGCCAGCAGCTTAGGAGGGGGGACCAACTCCTACGAGCAGTACTTC	CASSLGGGTNSYEQYF
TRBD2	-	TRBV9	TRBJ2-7	TGTGCCAGCAGCGGGACTAGCGGCTACGAGCAGTACTTC	CASSGTSGYEQYF
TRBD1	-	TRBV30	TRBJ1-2	TGTGCCTGGAGCCCAGGGGGAGAGCGCTATGGCTACGCCTTC	CAWSPGGERYGYAF
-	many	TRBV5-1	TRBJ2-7	TGCGCCAGCAGCACGGAGACCCGGACAGAGCAGTACTTC	CASSTETRTEQYF
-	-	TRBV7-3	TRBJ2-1	TGTGCCAGCAGCTCAGACGGGGCAGGAGATGAGCAGTTCTTC	CASSSDGAGDEQFF
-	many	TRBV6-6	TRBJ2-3	TGTGCCAGCAGTTACGGCAGTCGAAATGGAGATACGCAGTATTTT	CASSYGSRNGDTQYF
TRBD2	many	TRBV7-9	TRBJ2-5	TGTGCCAGCAGCTTAAGTGGGTCCCCTAGCGGGGAGACCCAGTACTTC	CASSLSGSPSGETQYF
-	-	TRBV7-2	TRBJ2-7	TGTGCCAGCAGCTTATCGCGGGTCGAGCAGTACTTC	CASSLSRVEQYF
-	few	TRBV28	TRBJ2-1	TGTGCCAGCAGTTTTTTGGAGGGGGCCAAAAATGAGCAGTTCTTC	CASSFLEGAKNEQFF
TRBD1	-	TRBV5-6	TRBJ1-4	TGTGCCAGCAGCTTGTTTACAGGGGGAAATGAAAAACTGTTTTTT	CASSLFTGGNEKLFF
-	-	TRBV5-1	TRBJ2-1	TGCGCCAGCAGCTTGGACTTAGCGGAGAGCTCCTACAATGAGCAGTTCTTC	CASSLDLAESSYNEQFF
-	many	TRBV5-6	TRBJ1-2	TGTGCCAGCATCGTAGGCCCAGGGACAATGAACTATGGCTACACCTTC	CASIVGPGTMNYGYTF
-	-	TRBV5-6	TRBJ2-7	TGTGCCAGCAGCTTGTTGCAGGGTGCCGAGCAGTACTTC	CASSLLQGAEQYF
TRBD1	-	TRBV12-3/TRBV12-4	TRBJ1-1	TGTACCAGCAGTTCGCGGGACAGAGGCTACACTGAAGCTTTCTTT	CTSSSRDRGYTEAFF
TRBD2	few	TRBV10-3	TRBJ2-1	TGTGCCACCGCTGCCGGGACTAGCGGGGCCTACAATGAGCAGTTCTTC	CATAAGTSGAYNEQFF
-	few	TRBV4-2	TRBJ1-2	TGTGCCAGCAGCCAAGATCTCGAGGGCCCCGCGTTCCATGTTGGCTACACCTTC	CASSQDLEGPAFHVGYTF
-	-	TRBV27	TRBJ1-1	TGTGCCAGCAGTTTCCGGGGAAAGCCTGAAGCTTTCTTT	CASSFRGKPEAFF
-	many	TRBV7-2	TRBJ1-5	TGTGCCAGCAGCTTAGACGGGCAGCCCAATCAGCCCCAGCATTTT	CASSLDGQPNQPQHF
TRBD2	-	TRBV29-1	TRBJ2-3	TGCAGCGTTGTAGTGAGGACAGTAGCGCTTGTTGGACTAGCGGGGGTAACAGATACGCAGTATTTT	CSVVVRTVALVGLAGVTDTQYF
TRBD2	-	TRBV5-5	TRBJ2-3	TGTGCCAGCAGGAAATTCGGCGGGAGGGCCGGATCGGCAGATACGCAGTATTTT	CASRKFGGRAGSADTQYF
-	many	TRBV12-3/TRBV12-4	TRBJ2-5	TGTGCCAGCAGTATCATTCAAGAGACCCAGTACTTC	CASSIIQETQYF
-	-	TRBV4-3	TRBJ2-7	TGCGCCAGCAGCCAAGAGGTTGCGGGCAGATCCTACGAGCAGTACTTC	CASSQEVAGRSYEQYF
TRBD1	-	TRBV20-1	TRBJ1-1	TGCAGTGCTAGAAGAGTGGGTACAGGGGGGGGAACTGAAGCTTTCTTT	CSARRVGTGGGTEAFF
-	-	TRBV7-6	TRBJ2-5	TGTGCCAGCAGCTTAGAACAGGCCTTTGGGGAGACCCAATACTTC	CASSLEQAFGETQYF
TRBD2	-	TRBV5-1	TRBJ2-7	TGCGCCAGCAGCTCAGCGGGACTAGGCTCCTACGAGCAGTACTTC	CASSSAGLGSYEQYF
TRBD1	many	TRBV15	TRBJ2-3	TGTGCCACCAGCAATGGGGACAGGAGCACAGATACGCAGTATTTT	CATSNGDRSTDTQYF
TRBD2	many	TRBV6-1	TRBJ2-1	TGTGCCAGCAGGGCTAGCGGGGTGGGTAATGAGCAGTTCTTC	CASRASGVGNEQFF
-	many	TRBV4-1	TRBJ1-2	TGCGCCAGCAGCCAAGATAATGCAGGCTACACCTTC	CASSQDNAGYTF
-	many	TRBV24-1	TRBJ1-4	TGTGCCACCAGTGATTTCGCAACGCAGCAGGAAAAACTGTTTTTT	CATSDFATQQEKLFF
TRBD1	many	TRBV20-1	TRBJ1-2	TGCAGTGCTTCGACAGGGACGTATGGCTACACCTTC	CSASTGTYGYTF
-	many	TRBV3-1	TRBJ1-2	TGTGCCAGCAGGGGAGACAGGACAAGCGACGCTGGCTACACCTTC	CASRGDRTSDAGYTF
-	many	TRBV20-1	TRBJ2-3	TGCAGTGTACCGGTCATTAGCCCTTCTAGCACAGATACGCAGTATTTT	CSVPVISPSSTDTQYF
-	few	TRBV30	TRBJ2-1	TGTGCCTGGAAGGAGGGGGTAGTGGACAATGAGCAGTTCTTC	CAWKEGVVDNEQFF
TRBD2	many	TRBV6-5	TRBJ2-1	TGTGCCAGCAGTTACTCGGGACTAGACAATGAGCAGTTCTTC	CASSYSGLDNEQFF
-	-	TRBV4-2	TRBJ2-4	TGTGCCAGCAGCCAATCTCGGGACGGAGACATTCAGTACTTC	CASSQSRDGDIQYF